The 31 T cell receptor beta chains in this list originate from one sample, sequenced in a study of CD8+ T cells in alopecia areata (dated by TCRdb to 2016 to 2019). The library was produced with the immunoSEQ multiplex PCR assay. For TCR sequencing, RNA was extracted from every sample and reverse transcribed into cDNA to serve as template. TCRdb stores this immuneACCESS table with in-frame sequences only. Part of the clones is absent; in the studies checked, under half of the shortfall reflects unresolved V genes, and no reason is known for the rest. This sample gives 120,000 to 150,000 clones in total; more than 45% of them show up just once. The ten largest clones take up around 6.8% of the sample. The source material was CD4+ T cells sorted from blood. The source of these receptors is a human donor with alopecia areata.

The chain combines TRBV5-1 with TRBJ1-2; 8 nucleotides align to TRBD1. The germline V gene has CDR1 SGHRS and CDR2 YFSETQ. Trimming removed 5 bases from V and 3 bases from J; junction bases left unmatched: 9. This CDR3 has 15 residues. Here the CDR3 DNA reads TGCGCCAGCAGACTGCAGGGGGCTCGGGACTATGGCTACACCTTC. Its protein is CASRLQGARDYGYTF.

This clone showed up just a few times. The rearrangement joins TRBV14 to TRBJ1-3, with unresolved D. Trimming took 0 bases from V and 8 from J, leaving 5 bases between them. CDR1 is SGHDN, CDR2 FVKESK, per germline. There are 12 residues in the CDR3. CDR3 protein: CASSQDRDTIYF. CDR3 nucleotides: TGTGCCAGCAGCCAAGATCGTGACACCATATATTTT.

The V and J genes are TRBV6-1 and TRBJ2-4, with D unresolved. The CDR3 spans 12 residues. Trimming left V 5 bases short and J 8 bases short, with 10 bases between. Germline values: CDR1 MNHNS, CDR2 SASEGT. CDR3 coding DNA: TGTGCCAGCAGTCCGACCGAGGACATTCAGTACTTC. It yields the protein CASSPTEDIQYF.

The sample holds one count of this clone. This chain links TRBV27 with TRBJ2-3; D is uncertain. There are 14 residues in the CDR3. Germline values: CDR1 MNHEY, CDR2 SMNVEV (reference sequence). V was trimmed by 3 bases and J by 2 bases, leaving 9 bases between them. The CDR3 sequence: CASSFQWDTDTQYF. Written as DNA, the CDR3 is TGTGCCAGCAGTTTTCAGTGGGACACAGATACGCAGTATTTT.

V usage is TRBV7-7 and J usage is TRBJ2-1; 7 bases match TRBD2. CDR3 length equals 14 residues. Germline V gives CDR1 SSHAT, CDR2 FNYEAQ (reference sequence). CDR3 amino acids: CASSHGGLENEQFF. Here the CDR3 DNA reads TGTGCTAGCTCCCATGGAGGACTAGAGAATGAGCAGTTCTTC.

This clone was seen a handful of times. This chain joins TRBV29-1 and TRBJ2-7, with 7 bases that match TRBD1. V shed 2 bases and J 4 bases; nucleotides not matched to a gene: 11. The germline V gene encodes CDR1 SQVTM and CDR2 ANQGSEA. CDR3 length: 15 residues. CDR3 region: CSVEIGQARGYEQYF. CDR3 DNA: TGCAGCGTTGAAATAGGACAGGCCCGAGGTTACGAGCAGTACTTC.

The CDR3 region has the DNA TGTGCCAGCAGCGTAGCTTTAGGGACTAGTAAGAGCACAGATACGCAGTATTTT. Translated, it gives CASSVALGTSKSTDTQYF. This chain uses TRBV9 with TRBJ2-3; TRBD2 matches at 8 bases. The V segment lost 0 bases and the J segment 0 bases; nucleotides outside the gene matches: 9. The germline V gene has CDR1 SGDLS and CDR2 YYNGEE. This CDR3 is built from 18 residues. Together with reference TRBV9 and TRBJ2-3, the CDR3 gives the full variable domain: DSGVTQTPKHLITATGQRVTLRCSPRSGDLSVYWYQQSLDQGLQFLIQYYNGEERAKGNILERFSAQQFPDLHSELNLSSLELGDSALYFCASSVALGTSKSTDTQYFGPGTRLTVL.

Turning to this clone: This CDR3 is also generated by other DNA sequences in the sample. This sequence joins TRBV19 and TRBJ2-7; D remains ambiguous. CDR1 is LNHDA, CDR2 SQIVND, per germline (reference sequence). There are 11 residues in the CDR3. Trimming cost V 9 bases and J 4 bases, with 10 bases left between them. In nucleotides, the CDR3 is TGTGCCAGCGGCGGCGGTTACGAGCAGTACTTC. It is translated as CASGGGYEQYF.

This clone was detected a few times. The genes are TRBV13 and TRBJ1-1; 7 nucleotides agree with TRBD1. Germline V gene lookup returns CDR1 PRHDT and CDR2 FYEKMQ (reference sequence). Trimming removed 5 bases from V and 1 base from J; junction bases left unmatched: 13. The CDR3 totals 17 residues. DNA for the CDR3: TGTGCCAGCAGCCAACGACAGGGTTGGGTAGGGAACACTGAAGCTTTCTTT. Encoded protein: CASSQRQGWVGNTEAFF.

This clone was detected a few times. The chain carries TRBV29-1 and TRBJ2-5; D might be TRBD1 (6 bases). Germline V CDR1 and CDR2: SQVTM, ANQGSEA. The V end was cut by 7 bases, the J end by 8 bases, with 14 bases between. The CDR3 totals 11 residues. The CDR3 region has the DNA TGCAGCGCATCGACAGGACAAACCCAGTACTTC. It codes for CSASTGQTQYF.

As regards this clone: The same CDR3 can be traced to other DNA sequences in this sample. V and J are TRBV20-1 and TRBJ2-5; the D is unclear. CDR1 DFQATT and CDR2 SNEGSKA come from the germline V gene (reference sequence). V was pared by 6 bases and J by 2 bases, with 4 bases between. This CDR3 has 10 residues. The CDR3 sequence is CSARQETQYF. Written as DNA, the CDR3 is TGCAGTGCCCGACAAGAGACCCAGTACTTC.

Remarks on this clone: Other DNA sequences from this sample encode an identical CDR3 as well. The chain links TRBV29-1 to TRBJ2-3; D is uncertain. The CDR3 extends over 11 amino acids. From germline, CDR1 is SQVTM and CDR2 ANQGSEA. V lost 7 bases to trimming and J lost 4 bases, with 9 bases between them. This CDR3 is CSERRSDTQYF. In DNA form, the CDR3 reads TGCAGCGAAAGGAGATCAGATACGCAGTATTTT.

The chain links TRBV28 to TRBJ2-7; possibly TRBD2 for D (5 bases). This CDR3 contains 13 residues. Germline V CDR1 and CDR2: MDHEN, SYDVKM. Trimming removed 7 bases from V and 1 base from J, with 11 bases in between. CDR3 DNA sequence: TGTGCCAGCAAAGGTCCGGGGTCCTACGAGCAGTACTTC. Translating it yields CASKGPGSYEQYF. The full variable domain, rest sourced from reference TRBV28 and TRBJ2-7, is DVKVTQSSRYLVKRTGEKVFLECVQDMDHENMFWYRQDPGLGLRLIYFSYDVKMKEKGDIPEGYSVSREKKERFSLILESASTNQTSMYLCASKGPGSYEQYFGPGTRLTVT.

The J gene is TRBJ2-7, the V gene TRBV28, with D tentatively TRBD2 (6 bases). Trimming stripped 5 bases from V and 0 bases from J, with 11 bases between. The CDR3 sequence is 14 residues long. In germline, CDR1 is MDHEN, CDR2 SYDVKM. The CDR3 loop reads CASSRPGSSYEQYF. For the CDR3, the DNA is TGTGCCAGCAGTAGACCCGGGAGCTCCTACGAGCAGTACTTC.

CDR3 sequence (DNA): TGCAGCGTGGATCCGGGACAGGCTATGGGTGAGCAGTTCTTC. Translating it yields CSVDPGQAMGEQFF. J is TRBJ2-1 and V is TRBV29-1, with 8 nucleotides matching TRBD1. V trimming: 6 bases; J trimming: 9 bases; junction bases outside the gene matches: 13. The CDR3 length is 14 residues. CDR1 and CDR2 (germline): SQVTM, ANQGSEA.

This clone showed up just a few times. The chain recombines TRBV28 with TRBJ2-3; D is possibly TRBD1 (5 bases). Trimming removed 6 bases at V and 3 bases at J, with 7 bases between. CDR1 is MDHEN and CDR2 is SYDVKM in the germline V gene. The CDR3 is made up of 12 amino acids. The CDR3 protein is CASRAGTDTQYF. The CDR3 region has the DNA TGTGCCAGCAGAGCAGGGACAGATACGCAGTATTTT.

The chain couples TRBV6-5 to TRBJ2-7; no firm D call. The CDR3 loop spans 11 amino acids. V was cut by 2 bases and J by 6 bases, with 5 bases left in between. Germline CDR1 is MNHEY and CDR2 is SVGAGI. CDR3 residues: CASSYGSEQYF. Written as DNA, the CDR3 is TGTGCCAGCAGTTACGGGTCCGAGCAGTACTTC.

This chain joins TRBV30 and TRBJ1-1; 9 bases line up with TRBD1. After removal of 2 bases from V and 1 base from J, the junction contained 8 bases not matched to a gene. The CDR3 totals 16 residues. Per the germline V gene, CDR1 is GTSNPN and CDR2 is SVGIG (reference sequence). The CDR3 sequence: CAWSPIGTGRNTEAFF. CDR3 DNA: TGTGCCTGGAGTCCCATCGGGACAGGGAGGAACACTGAAGCTTTCTTT.

CDR3 sequence reads: CASRRGFLAGMSDTQYF. The CDR3 DNA sequence: TGTGCCAGCAGGAGGGGCTTCCTAGCGGGAATGAGTGATACGCAGTATTTT. This chain uses TRBV7-9 with TRBJ2-3; 9 bases are a match to TRBD2. Germline-derived CDR1 and CDR2 are SEHNR and FQNEAQ (reference sequence). V dropped 6 bases and J dropped 6; count of bases not matched to a gene: 16. The CDR3 is 17 amino acids.

The chain joins TRBV7-3 to TRBJ2-7; D perhaps matches TRBD2 (5 bases). Looked up from germline, CDR1 is SGHTA and CDR2 is FQGTGA. The CDR3 consists of 15 residues. V lost 1 base, J lost 4 bases, and 14 bases lay in between. The CDR3 DNA is TGTGCCAGCAGCTTAAATGCAGACTACTTGTACGAGCAGTACTTC. Amino acid sequence: CASSLNADYLYEQYF.

The chain employs TRBV4-2 and TRBJ1-1, with 7 bases lining up with TRBD1. The CDR3 sequence is 16 residues long. V gave up 0 bases and J gave up 3 bases; unmatched junction bases: 7. Germline-derived CDR1 and CDR2 are LGHNA and YNFKEQ. CDR3 loop: CASSQDGTGVHTEAFF. As DNA, the CDR3 is TGTGCCAGCAGCCAAGATGGAACAGGGGTCCACACTGAAGCTTTCTTT.

This sequence joins TRBV5-1 and TRBJ2-5; maybe TRBD2 (5 bases). V was shortened by 0 bases and J by 3 bases, with 18 bases between the two germline ends. Germline V gene lookup returns CDR1 SGHRS and CDR2 YFSETQ. The CDR3 is made up of 17 amino acids. The CDR3 protein is CASSLASSSSLKETQYF. Here the CDR3 DNA reads TGCGCCAGCAGCTTGGCCTCGTCTAGCAGTCTGAAAGAGACCCAGTACTTC.

There are a few counts of this clone. This chain links TRBV29-1 with TRBJ1-1; D gene unclear. CDR3 length: 13 residues. Trimming cost V 4 bases and J 1 base, with 10 bases left between them. Germline-derived CDR1 and CDR2 are SQVTM and ANQGSEA. The CDR3 loop reads CSVALQENTEAFF. DNA for the CDR3: TGCAGCGTTGCTCTGCAGGAGAACACTGAAGCTTTCTTT.

This clone was detected only a few times. The chain combines TRBV28 with TRBJ2-1; D remains ambiguous. CDR3 length: 10 amino acids. Between the trimmed V and J ends, which lost 4 bases and 9 bases, there was a span of 4 bases. Germline assignment: CDR1 MDHEN and CDR2 SYDVKM. The CDR3, as DNA: TGTGCCAGCAGTTATCTTGAGCAGTTCTTC. Translation gives CASSYLEQFF.

The CDR3 DNA is TGTGCCACCGCGGGGCTAACTGGGGCCAACGTCCTGACTTTC. It specifies CATAGLTGANVLTF. V and J are TRBV10-3 and TRBJ2-6, with TRBD2 as a possible D gene (6 bases). Trimming took off 10 bases at V and 2 bases at J, with 12 bases between the two ends. Germline V gives CDR1 ENHRY, CDR2 SYGVKD. CDR3 length equals 14 residues.

This clone was seen more than once but under ten times. This chain connects TRBV10-1 to TRBJ2-5, with unresolved D. Per germline, CDR1 WNHNN and CDR2 SYGVQD (reference sequence). Trimming pared 5 bases from V and 2 bases from J, leaving 9 bases between. CDR3 length: 13 amino acids. The CDR3 DNA is TGCGCCAGCAGTACACCCCCACAAGAGACCCAGTACTTC. Translated, it gives CASSTPPQETQYF.

CDR3 nucleotide sequence: TGCGCCAGCAGCTTGGTGGGACTCACCTACAATGAGCAGTTCTTC. It specifies CASSLVGLTYNEQFF. The chain uses TRBV5-1 and TRBJ2-1; TRBD2 might be the D (6 bases). The germline V gene has CDR1 SGHRS and CDR2 YFSETQ. CDR3 length: 15 amino acids. The germline V and J ends were trimmed by 0 bases and 2 bases, with 9 bases remaining between them.

This clone has more than one count but fewer than ten. The chain uses TRBV5-1 and TRBJ1-2; tentatively, D is TRBD1 (5 bases). Per germline, CDR1 SGHRS and CDR2 YFSETQ. V dropped 4 bases and J dropped 3 bases, with 13 bases sitting between them. This CDR3 spans 14 amino acids. In DNA, the CDR3 is TGCGCCAGCAGCGCCGGAACAGGCTACTATGGCTACACCTTC. Protein product: CASSAGTGYYGYTF.

V gene TRBV7-8 combines with J gene TRBJ1-3; tentative D call: TRBD1 (5 bases). The V and J ends lost 4 bases and 7 bases respectively, with 17 bases between them. CDR1 is SGHVS and CDR2 is FQNEAQ in the germline V gene. The CDR3 runs 15 residues. CDR3 in amino acids: CASSSAGSRRNTIYF. The DNA of the CDR3 is TGTGCCAGCAGCTCCGCAGGGTCGAGGAGGAACACCATATATTTT.

This clone was observed a handful of times. The V call is TRBV7-2, the J call TRBJ1-3; D gene ambiguous. V was clipped by 5 bases and J by 2 bases, with 1 base between them. Germline assignment: CDR1 SGHTA and CDR2 FQGNSA. This CDR3 is 11 amino acids long. The CDR3 nucleotides read TGTGCCAGCAGCCCTGGAAACACCATATATTTT. Its translation: CASSPGNTIYF. Based on the CDR3 plus reference TRBV7-2 and TRBJ1-3, the full variable domain is GAGVSQSPSNKVTEKGKDVELRCDPISGHTALYWYRQSLGQGLEFLIYFQGNSAPDKSGLPSDRFSAERTGGSVSTLTIQRTQQEDSAVYLCASSPGNTIYFGEGSWLTVV.

The CDR3 nucleotides read TGTGCCTGGAACAGGGGGTGGGGCACTGAAGCTTTCTTT. Translated, it gives CAWNRGWGTEAFF. V usage is TRBV30 and J usage is TRBJ1-1; 8 bases map to TRBD1. Looked up from germline, CDR1 is GTSNPN and CDR2 is SVGIG (reference sequence). The CDR3 length is 13 residues. V lost 4 bases, J lost 4 bases, and 5 bases stayed unmatched. The entire variable domain, with the rest obtained from reference TRBV30 and TRBJ1-1, is as follows: SQTIHQWPATLVQPVGSPLSLECTVEGTSNPNLYWYRQAAGRGLQLLFYSVGIGQISSEVPQNLSASRPQDRQFILSSKKLLLSDSGFYLCAWNRGWGTEAFFGQGTRLTVV.